This TCR beta chain came from a study of T cell repertoires in cytomegalovirus infection. TCRdb independently ran MiXCR on the reads; one entry per CDR3 protein. The sample includes about 680,000 distinct CDR3 sequences, less than 25% of them seen just once. Trimming shortened V by 2 bases and J by 5 bases, and 13 bases separated the two germline ends. CDR1 is MNHEY, CDR2 SVGAGI, per germline. The CDR3 runs to 14 residues. The sequenced sample was CD8+ T cells from PBMCs. The chain has TRBV6-5 and TRBJ2-7; D gene uncertain. The sequence derives from a human donor in good health (CMV status not recorded). Some clones in this sample may be carry-over from other donors' samples. The CDR3 DNA follows: TGTGCCAGCAGTTACGGCCCGGGTGCTGACGAGCAGTACTTC. Amino acid sequence: CASSYGPGADEQYF.